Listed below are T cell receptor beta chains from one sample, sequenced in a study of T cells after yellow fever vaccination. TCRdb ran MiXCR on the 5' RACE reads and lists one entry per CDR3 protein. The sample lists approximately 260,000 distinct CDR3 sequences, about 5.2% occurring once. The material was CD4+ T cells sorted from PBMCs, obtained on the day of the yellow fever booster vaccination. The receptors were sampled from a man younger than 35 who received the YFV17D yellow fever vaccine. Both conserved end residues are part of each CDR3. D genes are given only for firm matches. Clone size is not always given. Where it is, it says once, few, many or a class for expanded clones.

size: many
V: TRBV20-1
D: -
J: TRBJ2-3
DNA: TGCAGTGCGAACTCTGGCGTGGGCACAGATACGCAGTATTTT
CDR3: CSANSGVGTDTQYF

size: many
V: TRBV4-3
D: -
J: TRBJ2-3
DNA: TGCGCCAGCAGCCAAGGACCCGGCACAGATACGCAGTATTTT
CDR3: CASSQGPGTDTQYF

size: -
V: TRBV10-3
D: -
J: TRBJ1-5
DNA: TGTGCCATCAGCAGGGATAGAGATCAGCCCCAGCATTTT
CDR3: CAISRDRDQPQHF

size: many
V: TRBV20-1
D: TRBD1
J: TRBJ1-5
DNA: TGCAGTGCTGTGGACAGGGAGGGTCTCACGGGGGGTCAGCCCCAGCATTTT
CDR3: CSAVDREGLTGGQPQHF

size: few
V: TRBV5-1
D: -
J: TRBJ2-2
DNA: TGCGCCAGCAGGGAAGGTACGAACACCGGGGAGCTGTTTTTT
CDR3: CASREGTNTGELFF

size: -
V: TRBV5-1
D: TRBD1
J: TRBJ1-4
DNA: TGCGCCAGCAGCTGGGTCGGGACAGGGAGGGAAAAACTGTTTTTT
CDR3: CASSWVGTGREKLFF

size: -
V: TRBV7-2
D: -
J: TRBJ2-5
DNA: TGTGCCAGCAGCGCCAGTGGGGCCGAAGAGACCCAGTACTTC
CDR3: CASSASGAEETQYF

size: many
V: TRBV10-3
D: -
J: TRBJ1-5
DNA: TGTGCCATCAGTGATCCAGGGTGGCCGTATAGCAATCAGCCCCAGCATTTT
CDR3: CAISDPGWPYSNQPQHF

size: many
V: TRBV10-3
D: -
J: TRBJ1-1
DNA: TGTGCCATCAGGGTCGACAGGACAACTGAAGCTTTCTTT
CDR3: CAIRVDRTTEAFF

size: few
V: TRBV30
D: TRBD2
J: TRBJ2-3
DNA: TGTGCCTGTACTAGCGGGGGAGGGAATACGCAGTATTTT
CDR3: CACTSGGGNTQYF

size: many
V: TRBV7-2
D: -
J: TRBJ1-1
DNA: TGTGCCAGCAGCTTAAACAGCCAAAACACTGAAGCTTTCTTT
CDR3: CASSLNSQNTEAFF

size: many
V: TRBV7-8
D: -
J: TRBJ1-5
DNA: TGTGCCAGCAGCCCCGCGGCGACAGGTGGCAATCAGCCCCAGCATTTT
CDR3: CASSPAATGGNQPQHF

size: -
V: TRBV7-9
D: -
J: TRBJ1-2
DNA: TGTGCCAGCAGCTTCGACTCCTATGGCTACACCTTC
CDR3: CASSFDSYGYTF

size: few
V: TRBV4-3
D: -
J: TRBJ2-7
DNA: TGCGCCAGCAGCCAATCGCCAATGGGGACTGGGGCCTACGAGCAGTACTTC
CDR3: CASSQSPMGTGAYEQYF

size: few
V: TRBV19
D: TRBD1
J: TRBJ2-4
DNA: TGTGCCAGTAGTATAGCAGGACAGGGGTGGTACATTCAGTACTTC
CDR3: CASSIAGQGWYIQYF

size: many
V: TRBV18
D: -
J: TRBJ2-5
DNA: TGTGCCAGCTCACCACCCGGCGGTTACCAAGAGACCCAGTACTTC
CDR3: CASSPPGGYQETQYF

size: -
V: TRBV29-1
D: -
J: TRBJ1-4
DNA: TGCAGCGTATACTTCGGAAAACTGTTTTTT
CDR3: CSVYFGKLFF

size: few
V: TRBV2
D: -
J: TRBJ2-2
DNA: TGTGCCAGCAGTGACATCCAAGGGATCGGGGAGCTGTTTTTT
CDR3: CASSDIQGIGELFF

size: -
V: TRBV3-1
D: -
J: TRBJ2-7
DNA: TGTGCCAGCAGCCAGGGGAAGGGCCACGAGCAGTACTTC
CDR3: CASSQGKGHEQYF

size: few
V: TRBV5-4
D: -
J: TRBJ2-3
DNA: TGTGCCAGCAGAAATAAGTCCGGGGATACGCAGTATTTT
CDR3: CASRNKSGDTQYF

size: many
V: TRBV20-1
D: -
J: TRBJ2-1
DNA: TGCAGTGCTAGTTGGCGGGGGCGTGAGCAGTTCTTC
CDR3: CSASWRGREQFF

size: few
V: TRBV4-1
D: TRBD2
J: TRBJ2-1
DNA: TGCGCCAGCAGCCAAGAAGCCCTAGCGGGGGGCCTTGAGCAGTTCTTC
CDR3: CASSQEALAGGLEQFF

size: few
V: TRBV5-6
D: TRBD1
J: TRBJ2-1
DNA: TGTGCCAGCAGCTTTCTGGACAGGAGCTCCTACAATGAGCAGTTCTTC
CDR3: CASSFLDRSSYNEQFF

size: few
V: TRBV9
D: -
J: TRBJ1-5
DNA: TGTGCCAGCAGCCCCCCGGGTTGGGGCCAGCCCCAGCATTTT
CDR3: CASSPPGWGQPQHF

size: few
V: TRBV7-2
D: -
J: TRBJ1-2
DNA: TGTGCCAGCAGTGATTACACCTTC
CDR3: CASSDYTF

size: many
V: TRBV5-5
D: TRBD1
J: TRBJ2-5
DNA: TGTGCCAGCAGCTCGCAACCGGGACAGGGAATTGGAGAGACCCAGTACTTC
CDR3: CASSSQPGQGIGETQYF

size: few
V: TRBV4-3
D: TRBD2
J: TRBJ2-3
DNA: TGCGCCAGCAGCCAGGATCTCAAAAGCGGGGTTAGCACAGATACGCAGTATTTT
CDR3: CASSQDLKSGVSTDTQYF

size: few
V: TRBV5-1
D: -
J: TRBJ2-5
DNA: TGCGCCAGCAGCTTGGCCTTAGGGGGGGCGGAGACCCAGTACTTC
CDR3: CASSLALGGAETQYF

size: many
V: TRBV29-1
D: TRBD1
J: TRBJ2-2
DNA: TGCAGCGTAAGGCCAGGGACAGCCTACACCGGGGAGCTGTTTTTT
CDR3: CSVRPGTAYTGELFF

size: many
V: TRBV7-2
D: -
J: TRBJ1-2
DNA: TGTGCCAGCAGCTTAGAAATGGGCGGGGGCTACACCTTC
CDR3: CASSLEMGGGYTF

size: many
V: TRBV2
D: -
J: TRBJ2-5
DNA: TGTGCCAGCAGTTTTATACATACGGAGACCCAGTACTTC
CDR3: CASSFIHTETQYF

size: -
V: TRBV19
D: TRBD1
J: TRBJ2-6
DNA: TGTGCCAGTAGTCAAAGATCACCGGGACAGGGTCCCCCCAACGTCCTGACTTTC
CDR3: CASSQRSPGQGPPNVLTF

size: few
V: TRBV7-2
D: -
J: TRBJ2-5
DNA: TGTGCCAGCAGCTCAAACGGGGTTCTGGAGACCCAGTACTTC
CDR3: CASSSNGVLETQYF

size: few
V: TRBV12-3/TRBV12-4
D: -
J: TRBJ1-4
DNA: TGTGCCAGCAGTTCGCCGGCAGGCGGTGAAAAACTGTTTTTT
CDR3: CASSSPAGGEKLFF

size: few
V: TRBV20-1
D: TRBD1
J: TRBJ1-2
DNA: TGCAGTGCTAGAGATATCACAGGGGAGAGGGGCTATGGCTACACCTTC
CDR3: CSARDITGERGYGYTF

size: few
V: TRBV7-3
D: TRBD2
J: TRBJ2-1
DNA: TGTGCCAGCAGCTTCAGAGCGGGGGGCCCCCCCCACTACAATGAGCAGTTCTTC
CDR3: CASSFRAGGPPHYNEQFF

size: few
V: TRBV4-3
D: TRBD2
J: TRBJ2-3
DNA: TGCGCCAGCAGCCAAGAAGCGCAAAAGCGGGGAAATACGCAGTATTTT
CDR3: CASSQEAQKRGNTQYF

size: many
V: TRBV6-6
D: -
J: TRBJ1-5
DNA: TGTGCCAGCAGTTTCCCGACAGGTCGGCCCCAGCATTTT
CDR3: CASSFPTGRPQHF

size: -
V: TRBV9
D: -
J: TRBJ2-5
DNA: TGTGCCAGCACACGGGGGCCCTCCCAAGAGACCCAGTACTTC
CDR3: CASTRGPSQETQYF

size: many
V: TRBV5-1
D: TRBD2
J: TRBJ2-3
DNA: TGCGCCAGCAGCTTGGTTCCAGCGGGGGGGACAGATACGCAGTATTTT
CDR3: CASSLVPAGGTDTQYF

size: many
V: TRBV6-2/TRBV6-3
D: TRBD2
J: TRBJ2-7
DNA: TGTGCCAGCAGTTACTCGATGAAGTCAGCGGGGAGTTCCTACGAGCAGTACTTC
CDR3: CASSYSMKSAGSSYEQYF